The entry below gives a single T cell receptor (beta chain) sequence along with its context. By flow cytometry, patients selected for sequencing had shown an expansion of CD8+CD57+ cells. This specimen belongs to a study of CD8+CD57+ T cells in acquired aplastic anemia. The overall study: The study obtained an average of approximately 3 ug of DNA from sorted CD4+ and CD8+ cells.

CDR1 is WNHNN, CDR2 SYGVQD, per germline (reference sequence). V lost 6 bases, J lost 5 bases, and 11 bases lay in between. The CDR3 is 13 residues long. The template for TCR beta VDJ and CDR3 sequence profiling was genomic DNA. TCRdb re-called the reads with MiXCR, one entry per CDR3 protein. The sample has about 250,000 distinct CDR3 sequences, more than 40% seen once. The sequence was obtained from a human donor with aplastic anemia. The sequencing input was sorted CD4+, CD8+, or CD8+CD57+ T cells (not recorded which) from PBMCs. The chain combines TRBV10-1 with TRBJ2-4; D call uncertain. Written as DNA, the CDR3 is TGCGCCAGCAGCACTGACAAGGAAAACATTCAGTACTTC. Residues: CASSTDKENIQYF.